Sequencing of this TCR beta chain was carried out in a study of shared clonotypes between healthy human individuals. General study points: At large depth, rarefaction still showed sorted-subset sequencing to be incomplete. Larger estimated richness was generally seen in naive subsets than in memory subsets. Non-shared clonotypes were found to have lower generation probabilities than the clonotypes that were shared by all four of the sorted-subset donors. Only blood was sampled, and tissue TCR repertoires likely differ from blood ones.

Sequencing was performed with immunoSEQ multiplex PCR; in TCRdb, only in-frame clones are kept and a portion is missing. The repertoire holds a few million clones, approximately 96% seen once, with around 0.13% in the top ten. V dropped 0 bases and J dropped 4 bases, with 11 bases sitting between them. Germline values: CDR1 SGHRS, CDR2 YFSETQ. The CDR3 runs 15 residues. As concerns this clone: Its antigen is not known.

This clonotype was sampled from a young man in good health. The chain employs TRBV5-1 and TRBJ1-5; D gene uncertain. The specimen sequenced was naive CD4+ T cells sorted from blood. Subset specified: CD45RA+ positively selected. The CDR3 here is CASSLDGEPNQPQHF. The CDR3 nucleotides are TGCGCCAGCAGCTTGGACGGGGAACCTAATCAGCCCCAGCATTTT.